One sample yielded the 21 T cell receptor beta chains listed below, sequenced in a study of T cells in narcolepsy. Clones were sequenced by immunoSEQ multiplex PCR, and TCRdb holds only the in-frame ones, with some missing. The sample carries approximately 800 clones, 25% to 35% recorded once. Their antigen targets remain unknown. Sequenced input: cultured CD8+ T cells from cerebrospinal fluid. The source is a human donor with narcolepsy.

With respect to this clone: A read error likely explains this, since a far larger clone differs by one base. Other DNA sequences from this sample encode an identical CDR3 as well. The rearrangement joins TRBV4-1 to TRBJ1-2; 8 bases agree with TRBD1. Germline V gene lookup returns CDR1 MGHRA and CDR2 YSYEKL. Trimming took 3 bases from V and 8 from J; bases not matched to a gene: 5. The CDR3 is made up of 13 amino acids. The CDR3 protein is CASSQQGAEGYTF. Here the CDR3 DNA reads TGCGCCAGCAGCCAGCAGGGGGCGGAAGGCTACACCTTC.

A remark on this clone: As the CDR3 is not closed by the conserved phenylalanine or tryptophan, this likely results from a read error. It is unclear where the CDR3 begins or ends on the DNA, so no DNA is shown, and the CDR3 is as TCRdb lists it. The rearrangement joins TRBV5-6 to TRBJ1-6; the table assigns TRBD1, which was not confirmed against the DNA. 11 amino acids form the CDR3, both terminal residues included. Germline assignment: CDR1 SGHDT and CDR2 YYEEEE. CDR3 amino acids: CASSDKFTPPL.

This clone has more than one count but fewer than ten. It differs at one base from a far larger clone, so likely a read error. The chain carries TRBV4-3 and TRBJ2-2, with D hard to call. Germline CDR1 LGHNA, CDR2 YSLEER. Trimming removed 5 bases from V and 7 bases from J, with 8 bases in between. This CDR3 contains 12 residues. CDR3 residues: CASSFNIGELFF. CDR3 coding DNA: TGCGCCAGCAGCTTTAATATCGGGGAGCTGTTTTTT.

This chain connects TRBV5-4 to TRBJ2-4; D gene unclear. Deletions cut 3 bases from V and 6 bases from J, with 4 bases between. The CDR3 runs 11 residues. CDR1 and CDR2 from the germline V gene are SGHNT and YYREEE (reference sequence). CDR3 nucleotide sequence: TGTGCCAGCAGCTCCGCAAACATTCAGTACTTC. Translation gives CASSSANIQYF. The entire variable domain, with the rest obtained from reference TRBV5-4 and TRBJ2-4, is as follows: ETGVTQSPTHLIKTRGQQVTLRCSSQSGHNTVSWYQQALGQGPQFIFQYYREEENGRGNFPPRFSGLQFPNYSSELNVNALELDDSALYLCASSSANIQYFGAGTRLSVL.

In its sample, this clone was seen a few times. This probably arose from a read error, given a far larger clone one base away. Additional DNA sequences in this sample encode the identical CDR3. The chain combines TRBV5-6 with TRBJ2-7; 7 positions match TRBD1. Germline lookup yields CDR1 SGHDT and CDR2 YYEEEE. There are 14 residues in the CDR3. The J segment lost 1 base and the V segment lost 4 bases, leaving 5 bases of the junction unmatched. The CDR3 DNA reads TGTGCCAGCAGCCAGTACAGGGGTTCCTACGAGCAGTACTTC. As protein: CASSQYRGSYEQYF. Full variable domain (outside the CDR3, taken from reference TRBV5-6 and TRBJ2-7): DAGVTQSPTHLIKTRGQQVTLRCSPKSGHDTVSWYQQALGQGPQFIFQYYEEEERQRGNFPDRFSGHQFPNYSSELNVNALLLGDSALYLCASSQYRGSYEQYFGPGTRLTVT.

This clone has more than one count but fewer than ten. The V and J genes are TRBV7-2 and TRBJ2-7, with 14 nucleotides matching TRBD2. The trim removed 5 bases at V and 3 bases at J, leaving 6 bases unmatched. CDR1 and CDR2 from the germline V gene are SGHTA and FQGNSA. The length of the CDR3 is 16 residues. CDR3 in amino acids: CASSGTSGGQGYEQYF. The CDR3 nucleotides read TGTGCCAGCAGCGGGACTAGCGGGGGCCAGGGCTACGAGCAGTACTTC.

The chain combines TRBV7-3 with TRBJ1-1; weak D call: TRBD1 (6 bases). This CDR3 contains 13 residues. CDR1 and CDR2 from the germline V gene are SGHTA and FQGTGA. Between the trimmed V and J ends, which lost 2 bases and 8 bases, there was a span of 12 bases. The CDR3 here is CASSLGGADEAFF. DNA of the CDR3: TGTGCCAGCAGCTTAGGGGGGGCCGACGAAGCTTTCTTT.

The chain combines TRBV10-2 with TRBJ1-5, with D unresolved. The V gene lost 0 bases and the J gene lost 3 bases, with 6 bases spanning the gap. Germline V gene data show CDR1 as WSHSY and CDR2 as SAAADI. This CDR3 has 14 amino acids. The CDR3 region has the DNA TGCGCCAGCAGTGAGTCGGGAGTCAATCAGCCCCAGCATTTT. Translating gives CASSESGVNQPQHF.

This clone is labeled medium-sized. This chain joins TRBV7-9 and TRBJ2-7, with 8 bases lining up with TRBD2. CDR3 length: 16 residues. Germline assignment: CDR1 SEHNR and CDR2 FQNEAQ (reference sequence). Unmatched junction bases numbered 7, after V lost 1 base and J lost 2 bases. Written as DNA, the CDR3 is TGTGCCAGCAGCTTAGATTATGGGACTAGGGCCTACGAGCAGTACTTC. Protein sequence: CASSLDYGTRAYEQYF.

V gene TRBV7-3 combines with J gene TRBJ1-1, with 7 bases that match TRBD1. This CDR3 comprises 13 residues. CDR1 is SGHTA, CDR2 FQGTGA, per germline. The V segment lost 5 bases and the J segment 12 bases; nucleotides outside the gene matches: 12. In DNA form, the CDR3 reads TGTGCCAGCAGCCCCCCCGGACAGGTCGGGACTTTCTTT. Protein sequence: CASSPPGQVGTFF.

The CDR3 nucleotides are TGTGCCAGCAGCTCCCGTGGGACTTACAGAAACACAGATACGCAGTATTTT. Amino acids: CASSSRGTYRNTDTQYF. V and J are TRBV7-3 and TRBJ2-3; TRBD2 might be the D (6 bases). V lost 4 bases and J 2 bases, leaving 19 bases between the germline ends. Germline V gene sequence: CDR1 SGHTA, CDR2 FQGTGA. This CDR3 has 17 amino acids.

To note about this clone: A far larger clone is a single base away, which makes a read error likely. The chain employs TRBV7-8 and TRBJ1-2; TRBD1 might be the D (5 bases). The germline V gene encodes CDR1 SGHVS and CDR2 FQNEAQ. V was shortened by 3 bases and J by 2 bases, with 16 bases between the two germline ends. CDR3 length: 16 residues. CDR3 protein: CASSFGVVGVNYGYTF. CDR3 bases: TGTGCCAGCAGCTTCGGGGTAGTGGGGGTAAACTATGGCTACACCTTC.

J is TRBJ2-1 and V is TRBV7-7; 9 bases are a match to TRBD2. The CDR3 runs to 15 residues. J gave up 2 bases and V 1 base, and 0 bases lay outside the gene matches. CDR1 and CDR2 from the germline V gene are SSHAT and FNYEAQ (reference sequence). The CDR3 sequence: CASSLGGGAYNEQFF. The CDR3, as DNA: TGTGCCAGCAGCTTAGGCGGGGGGGCCTACAATGAGCAGTTCTTC.

V gene TRBV5-5 combines with J gene TRBJ1-2, with a possible D match to TRBD1 (5 bases). V lost 2 bases and J lost 2, with 16 bases in between. Looked up from germline, CDR1 is SGHKS and CDR2 is YYEKEE (reference sequence). This CDR3 contains 16 residues. The CDR3, as DNA: TGTGCCAGCAGCTTAGGGGTAGTGGGGGTAAACTATGGCTACACCTTC. Translated: CASSLGVVGVNYGYTF.

With respect to this clone: A far larger clone differs by one base, so this is likely a read error. The rearrangement joins TRBV1 to TRBJ1-5; the tabulated D call, TRBD1, remains unverified against the DNA. TRBV1 has pseudogene status. The CDR3 consists of 14 residues. In DNA, the CDR3 is TGCACCAGCAGCCAAGATAGGGGTTTCCAGCCCCAGCATTTT. This sequence encodes CTSSQDRGFQPQHF.

The rearrangement uses TRBV27 and TRBJ1-1, with 9 bases that match TRBD1. Trimming at V came to 6 bases and at J to 5 bases, leaving 7 bases not matched to a gene. Germline V gene sequence: CDR1 MNHEY, CDR2 SMNVEV (reference sequence). This CDR3 has 14 residues. This CDR3 reads CASRTTGGLTEAFF. The CDR3, as DNA: TGTGCCAGCAGAACCACAGGGGGCTTAACTGAAGCTTTCTTT.

A few counts support this clone. The chain recombines TRBV27 with TRBJ2-2, with D unresolved. The germline CDR1 and CDR2 sequences are MNHEY and SMNVEV (reference sequence). V was trimmed by 6 bases and J by 7 bases, leaving 9 bases between them. CDR3 length equals 12 residues. The CDR3 spells CASSFNIGELFF. DNA of the CDR3: TGTGCCAGCAGCTTTAATATCGGGGAGCTGTTTTTT.

In regard to this clone: A read error is the likely source, as a far larger clone sits one nucleotide away. The J gene is TRBJ2-1, the V gene TRBV4-3, with 9 bases matching TRBD2. J was trimmed by 2 bases and V by 5 bases; bases with no gene match: 4. Per the germline V gene, CDR1 is LGHNA and CDR2 is YSLEER. The length of the CDR3 is 15 residues. The CDR3 reads CASSLGGGAYNEQFF. The CDR3 nucleotides are TGCGCCAGCAGCTTAGGCGGGGGGGCCTACAATGAGCAGTTCTTC.

This clone was seen a handful of times. This likely stems from a read error, as it lies one base from a far larger clone. The J gene is TRBJ1-5, the V gene TRBV27; weak D call: TRBD1 (6 bases). The CDR3 extends over 14 amino acids. Germline CDR1 is MNHEY and CDR2 is SMNVEV (reference sequence). Here the CDR3 reads CAISLNRGNQPQHF. In DNA, the CDR3 is TGTGCCATCAGTTTAAACAGGGGCAATCAGCCCCAGCATTTT.

This clone occurred a few times. Germline is not matched at one junction end, which may reflect a read error. The chain uses TRBV5-5 and TRBJ2-7; TRBD1 matches 7 bases. The CDR3 has 14 residues. Germline CDR1 and CDR2: SGHKS and YYEKEE (reference sequence). In DNA form, the CDR3 reads TGCGCCAGCAGCCAGTACAGGGGTTCCTACGAGCAGTACTTC. It is translated as CASSQYRGSYEQYF.

In this sample, this clone turned up a few times. At one end, the junction sequence differs from germline, possibly due to a read error. The chain combines TRBV10-2 with TRBJ2-7; D remains unclear. The CDR3 totals 14 residues. CDR1 and CDR2 (germline): WSHSY, SAAADI. In nucleotides, the CDR3 is TGTGCCAGCAGTTACTCGATGGGCAGCCTCGAGCAGTACTTC. Translating gives CASSYSMGSLEQYF.